Shown below are 15 T cell receptor beta chains from a single sample sequenced in a study of TIL therapy for anti-PD-1-resistant metastatic lung cancer. This was the immunoSEQ v3 assay. This table comes from immunoSEQ multiplex PCR, and its TCRdb copy is limited to in-frame clones, with some not included. The sample has 95,000 or so clones, about three fifths seen once. Specified time point: pre-treatment sample, taken before nivolumab and TIL therapy. Pleural nodules or supraclavicular lymph nodes made up most of the excised metastases sampled. Source: tumor tissue, taken at baseline. The receptor set was obtained from a person aged 25-85 years with non-small cell lung cancer.

About this clone: Other nucleotide sequences from this sample produce the same CDR3. The chain combines TRBV7-2 with TRBJ2-5; maybe TRBD1 (6 bases). In germline, CDR1 is SGHTA, CDR2 FQGNSA. The CDR3 spans 13 residues. Trimming took off 2 bases at V and 3 bases at J, with 7 bases between the two ends. Here the CDR3 DNA reads TGTGCCAGCAGCTTACCAGGGGAAGAGACCCAGTACTTC. Its translation is CASSLPGEETQYF.

The chain is built from TRBV11-2 and TRBJ1-2, with 9 bases matching TRBD1. J gave up 5 bases and V 4 bases, and 8 bases lay outside the gene matches. From germline, CDR1 is SGHAT and CDR2 FQNNGV. This CDR3 spans 15 amino acids. CDR3 in DNA: TGTGCCAGCAGCTCGGACAGGGGACCCCTTTATGGCTACACCTTC. Protein product: CASSSDRGPLYGYTF. Drawing the rest from reference TRBV11-2 and TRBJ1-2, the complete variable domain is EAGVAQSPRYKIIEKRQSVAFWCNPISGHATLYWYQQILGQGPKLLIQFQNNGVVDDSQLPKDRFSAERLKGVDSTLKIQPAKLEDSAVYLCASSSDRGPLYGYTFGSGTRLTVV.

This clone was seen only a few times. The chain has TRBV5-4 and TRBJ1-6, with TRBD1 as a possible D gene (5 bases). Germline lookup yields CDR1 SGHNT and CDR2 YYREEE (reference sequence). V lost 2 bases to trimming and J lost 12 bases, with 9 bases between them. The CDR3 length is 12 residues. CDR3 residues: CASSFQGLPLHF. CDR3 nucleotides: TGTGCCAGCAGCTTTCAGGGATTACCCCTCCACTTT.

The chain is built from TRBV6-5 and TRBJ2-7; 8 nucleotides match TRBD2. The CDR3 has 12 residues. V lost 6 bases and J lost 6; bases outside the gene matches: 4. Germline V gene sequence: CDR1 MNHEY, CDR2 SVGAGI. The CDR3 protein is CASSLGTSEQYF. The CDR3 nucleotides are TGTGCCAGCAGCCTCGGGACTAGCGAGCAGTACTTC.

The rearrangement links TRBV27 to TRBJ1-1; 9 positions match TRBD1. CDR3 size: 18 residues. The germline V gene has CDR1 MNHEY and CDR2 SMNVEV (reference sequence). V shed 5 bases and J 0 bases; nucleotides not matched to a gene: 13. As DNA, the CDR3 is TGTGCCAGCAGTCCATTACGGACAGGGGATTTTATGAACACTGAAGCTTTCTTT. Translated: CASSPLRTGDFMNTEAFF.

This chain connects TRBV4-1 to TRBJ2-1, with a weak D call TRBD1 (8 bases). The CDR3 length is 13 residues. Trimming took 5 bases from V and 9 from J, leaving 14 bases between them. The germline V gene has CDR1 MGHRA and CDR2 YSYEKL. The CDR3 coding sequence is TGCGCCAGCAGCACAGGGGGGGGCAGTGAGCAGTTCTTC. Encoded protein: CASSTGGGSEQFF.

This clone was counted a single time. This chain connects TRBV19 to TRBJ2-1; no definite D call. There are 12 residues in the CDR3. V dropped 3 bases and J dropped 7 bases, with 7 bases sitting between them. Germline values: CDR1 LNHDA, CDR2 SQIVND (reference sequence). CDR3 loop: CASSISWNEQFF. The CDR3 DNA reads TGTGCCAGTAGTATTTCCTGGAATGAGCAGTTCTTC.

V gene TRBV2 combines with J gene TRBJ2-5; 10 bases map to TRBD2. CDR3 length: 16 amino acids. Germline loops: CDR1 SNHLY, CDR2 FYNNEI. V trimming: 4 bases; J trimming: 5 bases; junction bases outside the gene matches: 10. The CDR3 here is CASSVRASGGAETQYF. The CDR3 nucleotides are TGTGCCAGCAGTGTACGGGCTAGCGGGGGTGCTGAGACCCAGTACTTC.

DNA for the CDR3: TGTGCCAGCAGCCGGGTCAGGGGGCTCGGGGAAAAACTGTTTTTT. Protein sequence: CASSRVRGLGEKLFF. The chain couples TRBV3-1 (or the pseudogene TRBV3-2) to TRBJ1-4; 8 bases agree with TRBD1. V shed 4 bases and J 8 bases; nucleotides not matched to a gene: 9. In germline, CDR1 is LGHDT, CDR2 YNNKEL (reference sequence). The CDR3 length is 15 residues.

The chain is built from TRBV6-2 or TRBV6-3 and TRBJ2-3; no firm D call. The germline gives CDR1 MNHEY, CDR2 SVGEGT. The V end was cut by 2 bases, the J end by 6 bases, with 12 bases between. The CDR3 length is 14 residues. DNA for the CDR3: TGTGCCAGCAGTTACATCTTGCCACGGGATACGCAGTATTTT. It yields the protein CASSYILPRDTQYF.

The gene calls are TRBV7-8 and TRBJ1-4, with D maybe TRBD1 (6 bases). Trimming cost V 7 bases and J 3 bases, with 9 bases left between them. CDR3 length equals 13 residues. In germline, CDR1 is SGHVS, CDR2 FQNEAQ. The CDR3 coding sequence is TGTGCCAGCACCAGGGGCCCTAATGAAAAACTGTTTTTT. It yields the protein CASTRGPNEKLFF.

The V call is TRBV6-5, the J call TRBJ2-3; D may be TRBD1 or TRBD2 (5 bases each). CDR3 length: 15 residues. Germline CDR1 and CDR2: MNHEY and SVGAGI. V was trimmed by 6 bases and J by 0 bases, leaving 13 bases between them. The CDR3 sequence: CASSLRDGSTDTQYF. The DNA of the CDR3 is TGTGCCAGCAGCCTTCGGGACGGAAGCACAGATACGCAGTATTTT.

This clone was observed a single time. V gene TRBV5-1 combines with J gene TRBJ2-3; D is perhaps TRBD1 or TRBD2 (6 bases each). CDR3 length: 19 amino acids. Germline CDR1 SGHRS, CDR2 YFSETQ. Trimming cost V 4 bases and J 2 bases, with 26 bases left between them. The CDR3 region is CASSPLGGTSLKYTDTQYF. CDR3 bases: TGCGCCAGCAGCCCGCTGGGCGGGACATCTCTAAAATACACAGATACGCAGTATTTT.

V usage is TRBV4-3 and J usage is TRBJ2-2, with 8 bases fitting TRBD1. The CDR3 extends over 15 amino acids. The germline CDR1 and CDR2 sequences are LGHNA and YSLEER. J lost 8 bases, V lost 0 bases, and 5 bases had no gene match. CDR3 in DNA: TGCGCCAGCAGCCAAGATGCACAGGGGGTGGGGGAGCTGTTTTTT. Its protein is CASSQDAQGVGELFF.

The chain joins TRBV29-1 to TRBJ2-2; D ambiguous. This CDR3 spans 15 amino acids. The germline gives CDR1 SQVTM, CDR2 ANQGSEA. The germline V and J ends were trimmed by 2 bases and 5 bases, with 15 bases remaining between them. In nucleotides, the CDR3 is TGCAGCGTTGAAATGGGTTTTGGGTCAACCGGGGAGCTGTTTTTT. Its protein is CSVEMGFGSTGELFF.